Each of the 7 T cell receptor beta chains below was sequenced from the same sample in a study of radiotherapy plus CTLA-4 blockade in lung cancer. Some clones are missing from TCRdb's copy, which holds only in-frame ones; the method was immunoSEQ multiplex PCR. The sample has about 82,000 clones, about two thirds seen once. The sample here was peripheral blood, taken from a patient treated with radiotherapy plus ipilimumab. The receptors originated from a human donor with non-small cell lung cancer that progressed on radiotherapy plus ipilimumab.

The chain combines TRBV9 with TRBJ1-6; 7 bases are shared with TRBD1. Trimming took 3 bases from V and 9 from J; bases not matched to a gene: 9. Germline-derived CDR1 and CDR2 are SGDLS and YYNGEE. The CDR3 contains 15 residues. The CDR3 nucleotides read TGTGCCAGCAGCGGGGTGACAGGGTTAGGTTCACCCCTCCACTTT. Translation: CASSGVTGLGSPLHF.

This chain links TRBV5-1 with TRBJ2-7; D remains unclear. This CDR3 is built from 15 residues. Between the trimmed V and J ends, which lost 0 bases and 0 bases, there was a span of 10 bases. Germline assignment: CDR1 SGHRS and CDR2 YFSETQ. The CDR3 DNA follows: TGCGCCAGCAGCTTGGGCCAGGATAGCTCCTACGAGCAGTACTTC. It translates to CASSLGQDSSYEQYF.

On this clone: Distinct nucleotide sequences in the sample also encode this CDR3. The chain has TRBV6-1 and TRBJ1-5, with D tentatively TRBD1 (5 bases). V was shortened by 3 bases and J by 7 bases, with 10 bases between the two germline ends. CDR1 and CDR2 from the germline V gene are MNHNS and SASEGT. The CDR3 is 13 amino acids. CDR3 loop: CASSEEWGQPQHF. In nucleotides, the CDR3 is TGTGCCAGCAGTGAGGAGTGGGGGCAGCCCCAGCATTTT.

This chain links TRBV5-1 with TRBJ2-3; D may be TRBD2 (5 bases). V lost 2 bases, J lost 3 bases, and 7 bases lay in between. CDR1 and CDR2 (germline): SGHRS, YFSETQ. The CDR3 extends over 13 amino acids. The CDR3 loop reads CASSFSGTDTQYF. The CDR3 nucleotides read TGCGCCAGCAGCTTTTCGGGGACAGATACGCAGTATTTT.

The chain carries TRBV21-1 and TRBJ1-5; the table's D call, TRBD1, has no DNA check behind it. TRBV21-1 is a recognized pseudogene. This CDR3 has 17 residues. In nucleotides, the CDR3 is TGTGCCAGCAGCAAAGGGGGTGACAGGGGGGAAGATCAGCCCCAGCATTTT. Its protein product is CASSKGGDRGEDQPQHF.

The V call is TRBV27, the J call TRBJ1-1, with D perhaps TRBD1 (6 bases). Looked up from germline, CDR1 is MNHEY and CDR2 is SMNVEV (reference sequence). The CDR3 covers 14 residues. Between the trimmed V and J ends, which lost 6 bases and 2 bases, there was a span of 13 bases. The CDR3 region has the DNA TGTGCCAGCAGGAGGGGGGCATATAACACTGAAGCTTTCTTT. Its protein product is CASRRGAYNTEAFF.

The CDR3 DNA reads as TGTGCCAGCTCACCACTAAGTGGGACTGGGAGACCTAACTATGGCTACACCTTC. It specifies CASSPLSGTGRPNYGYTF. The chain couples TRBV18 to TRBJ1-2, with a possible D match to TRBD1 (5 bases). Germline V CDR1 and CDR2: KGHSH, LQKENI. This CDR3 has 18 residues. V was pared by 1 base and J by 0 bases, with 18 bases between.